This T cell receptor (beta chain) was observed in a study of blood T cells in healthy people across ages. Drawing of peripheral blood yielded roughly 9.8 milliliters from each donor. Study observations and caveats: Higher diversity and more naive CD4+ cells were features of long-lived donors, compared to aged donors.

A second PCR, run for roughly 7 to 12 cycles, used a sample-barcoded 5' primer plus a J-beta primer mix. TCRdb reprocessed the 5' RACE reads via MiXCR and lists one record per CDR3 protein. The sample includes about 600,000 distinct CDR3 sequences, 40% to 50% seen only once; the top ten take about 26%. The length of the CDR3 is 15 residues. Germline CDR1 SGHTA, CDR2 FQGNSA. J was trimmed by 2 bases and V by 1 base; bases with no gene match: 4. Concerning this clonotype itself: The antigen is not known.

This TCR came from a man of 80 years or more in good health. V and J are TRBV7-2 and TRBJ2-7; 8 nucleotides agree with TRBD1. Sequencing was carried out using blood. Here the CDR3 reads CASSLVAGQAYEQYF. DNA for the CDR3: TGTGCCAGCAGCTTAGTTGCGGGACAGGCCTACGAGCAGTACTTC.